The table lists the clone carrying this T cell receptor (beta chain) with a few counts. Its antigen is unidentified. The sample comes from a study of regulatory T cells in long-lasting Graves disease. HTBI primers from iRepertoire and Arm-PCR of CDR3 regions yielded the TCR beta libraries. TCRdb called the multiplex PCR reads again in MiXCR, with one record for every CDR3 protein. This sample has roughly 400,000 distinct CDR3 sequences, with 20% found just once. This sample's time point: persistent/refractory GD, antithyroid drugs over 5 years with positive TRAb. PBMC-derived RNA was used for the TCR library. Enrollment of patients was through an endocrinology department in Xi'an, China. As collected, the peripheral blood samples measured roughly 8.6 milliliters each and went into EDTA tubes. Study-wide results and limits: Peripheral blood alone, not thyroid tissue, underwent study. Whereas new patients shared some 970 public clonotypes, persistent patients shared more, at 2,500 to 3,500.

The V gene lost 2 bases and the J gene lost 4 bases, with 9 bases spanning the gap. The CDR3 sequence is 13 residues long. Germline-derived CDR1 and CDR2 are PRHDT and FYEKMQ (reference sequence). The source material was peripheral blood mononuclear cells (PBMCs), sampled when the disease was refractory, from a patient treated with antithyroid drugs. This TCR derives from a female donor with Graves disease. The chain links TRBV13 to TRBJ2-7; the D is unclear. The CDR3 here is CASSLRQSYEQYF. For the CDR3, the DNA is TGTGCCAGCAGCTTAAGGCAGTCATACGAGCAGTACTTC.